The next 26 T cell receptor beta chains were all read from a single sample in a study of shared clonotypes between healthy human individuals. TCRdb's copy holds only in-frame clones and misses some; the assay was immunoSEQ multiplex PCR. The table records about 2.1 million clones, roughly 95% of them present only once. Selected positively for CCR7 and CD45RO-negative, naive CD8 cells excluded terminally differentiated effector memory CD45RA+ cells. The sequencing sample was made of naive CD8+ T cells from PBMCs. The receptors stem from a man in his late teens or twenties in good health. Some clones in this sample may be carry-over from other donors' samples.

The chain carries TRBV27 and TRBJ1-5, with a weak D call TRBD1 (5 bases). The CDR3 consists of 17 residues. V lost 5 bases and J 0 bases, leaving 17 bases between the germline ends. Looked up from germline, CDR1 is MNHEY and CDR2 is SMNVEV (reference sequence). The CDR3, as DNA: TGTGCCAGCAGTCCCTCGGTAGGGGAGAGTAGCAATCAGCCCCAGCATTTT. Encoded protein: CASSPSVGESSNQPQHF.

The chain recombines TRBV10-1 with TRBJ1-2, with D perhaps matching TRBD1 (5 bases). Trimming removed 1 base at V and 2 bases at J, with 11 bases between. Germline V CDR1 and CDR2: WNHNN, SYGVQD (reference sequence). This CDR3 is 15 amino acids long. The CDR3 nucleotides read TGCGCCAGCAGTGAGTGTTGGGACTTGAACTATGGCTACACCTTC. Translation gives CASSECWDLNYGYTF.

The rearrangement links TRBV7-2 to TRBJ1-5, with TRBD1 matching over 7 bases. The germline gives CDR1 SGHTA, CDR2 FQGNSA. The junction had 16 bases not matched to a gene; V was cut back by 5 bases and J by 0 bases. The CDR3 runs 19 residues. The CDR3 protein is CASSMGQPYDYISNQPQHF. CDR3 DNA: TGTGCCAGCAGCATGGGACAGCCCTACGATTATATTAGCAATCAGCCCCAGCATTTT. Variable domain in full (rest from reference TRBV7-2 and TRBJ1-5): GAGVSQSPSNKVTEKGKDVELRCDPISGHTALYWYRQSLGQGLEFLIYFQGNSAPDKSGLPSDRFSAERTGGSVSTLTIQRTQQEDSAVYLCASSMGQPYDYISNQPQHFGDGTRLSIL.

This chain connects TRBV29-1 to TRBJ2-7; TRBD1 matches at 10 bases. The CDR3 has 13 residues. Losses at the gene ends were 7 bases for V and 5 bases for J; bases not matched to a gene: 8. Germline V lookup: CDR1 SQVTM, CDR2 ANQGSEA. CDR3 protein: CSAKDRGSDEQYF. CDR3 coding DNA: TGCAGCGCAAAGGACAGGGGGTCCGACGAGCAGTACTTC.

The V call is TRBV5-5, the J call TRBJ2-7; maybe TRBD1 (5 bases). V dropped 4 bases and J dropped 0 bases, with 14 bases sitting between them. The germline gives CDR1 SGHKS, CDR2 YYEKEE (reference sequence). The CDR3 is 15 amino acids. The CDR3 DNA sequence: TGTGCCAGCAGCCCTGAGGTAGGGGCCTCCTACGAGCAGTACTTC. Its protein product is CASSPEVGASYEQYF.

Details on this clone: Since a much larger clone is just one base distant, this may be a read error. The chain couples TRBV6-1 to TRBJ2-7; D unresolved. The CDR3 contains 11 residues. The germline V gene has CDR1 MNHNS and CDR2 SASEGT. CDR3 amino acids: CASSNSDEQYF. CDR3 coding DNA: TGTGCCAGCAGTAACTCCGACGAGCAGTACTTC.

In its sample, this clone was seen a few times. The chain uses TRBV19 and TRBJ1-1; no firm D call. The V end lost 0 bases, the J end lost 5 bases, and 10 bases lay between the germline ends. Germline V gives CDR1 LNHDA, CDR2 SQIVND (reference sequence). The CDR3 runs 14 residues. CDR3 sequence reads: CASSIDNGQTEAFF. For the CDR3, the DNA is TGTGCCAGTAGTATAGATAACGGCCAGACTGAAGCTTTCTTT.

The genes are TRBV23-1 and TRBJ2-5; D is unclear. TRBV23-1 is an open reading frame whose function is uncertain. The length of the CDR3 is 14 residues. V shed 8 bases and J shed 0 bases, with 13 bases lying between them. This CDR3 reads CASGRIANQETQYF. CDR3 nucleotide sequence: TGCGCCAGCGGACGGATAGCAAACCAAGAGACCCAGTACTTC.

The chain links TRBV11-2 to TRBJ2-7; D may be TRBD1 or TRBD2 (5 bases each). Trimming took off 0 bases at V and 0 bases at J, with 9 bases between the two ends. CDR1 and CDR2 from the germline V gene are SGHAT and FQNNGV. The CDR3 is made up of 15 amino acids. CDR3 in DNA: TGTGCCAGCAGCTTAGAGGTGGGACCCTCCTACGAGCAGTACTTC. Its protein is CASSLEVGPSYEQYF.

The chain employs TRBV7-9 and TRBJ2-6; D is unresolved. Trimming took off 4 bases at V and 1 base at J, with 14 bases between the two ends. Germline V gives CDR1 SEHNR, CDR2 FQNEAQ (reference sequence). The length of the CDR3 is 17 residues. The CDR3 protein is CASSSWTGGSGANVLTF. The CDR3 DNA reads as TGTGCCAGCAGCTCGTGGACGGGTGGGTCTGGGGCCAACGTCCTGACTTTC.

The genes are TRBV7-8 and TRBJ2-1, with D perhaps matching TRBD1 (6 bases). Germline values: CDR1 SGHVS, CDR2 FQNEAQ. There are 12 residues in the CDR3. V was cut by 6 bases and J by 9 bases, with 12 bases left in between. The CDR3 protein is CASSLKQGEQFF. CDR3 in DNA: TGTGCCAGCAGTTTAAAACAGGGTGAGCAGTTCTTC.

This clone appeared once. The chain links TRBV5-1 to TRBJ1-4; D might be TRBD1 (5 bases). The V gene's germline CDR1 is SGHRS and CDR2 YFSETQ. CDR3 length equals 14 residues. Trimming removed 0 bases at V and 8 bases at J, with 11 bases between. The CDR3 is CASSLGSGSEKLFF. CDR3 bases: TGCGCCAGCAGCTTGGGTTCAGGGTCCGAAAAACTGTTTTTT.

The chain has TRBV20-1 and TRBJ2-7; D is possibly TRBD2 (5 bases). The V gene's germline CDR1 is DFQATT and CDR2 SNEGSKA (reference sequence). Trimming removed 6 bases from V and 4 bases from J, with 10 bases in between. This CDR3 region has 11 residues. CDR3 in DNA: TGCAGTGCGGAGGAGAGATACGAGCAGTACTTC. Amino acid sequence: CSAEERYEQYF.

The CDR3 region is CASRATGTGSYNEQFF. In DNA, the CDR3 is TGTGCCAGCAGGGCGACCGGGACAGGCTCCTACAATGAGCAGTTCTTC. The rearrangement uses TRBV27 and TRBJ2-1, with 8 bases aligning to TRBD1. Germline CDR1 MNHEY, CDR2 SMNVEV (reference sequence). The CDR3 loop spans 16 amino acids. V was pared by 6 bases and J by 0 bases, with 7 bases of the junction left unmatched.

The chain is built from TRBV15 and TRBJ2-7; 8 nucleotides match TRBD1. Germline V gene lookup returns CDR1 LNHNV and CDR2 YYDKDF (reference sequence). With 3 bases clipped from V and 3 bases from J, the junction kept 4 bases outside the gene matches. This CDR3 is built from 14 residues. The CDR3, as DNA: TGTGCCACCAGCAGCTACAGGGGGTACTACGAGCAGTACTTC. It specifies CATSSYRGYYEQYF.

The chain joins TRBV25-1 to TRBJ1-1; the match to TRBD1 covers 8 bases. CDR3 length equals 13 residues. Germline lookup yields CDR1 MGHDK and CDR2 SYGVNS. V shed 8 bases, J shed 5 bases, and the junction held 7 bases outside the gene matches. The CDR3 protein is CASGQGFGTEAFF. CDR3 DNA sequence: TGTGCCAGCGGACAGGGCTTTGGGACTGAAGCTTTCTTT. Drawing the rest from reference TRBV25-1 and TRBJ1-1, the complete variable domain is EADIYQTPRYLVIGTGKKITLECSQTMGHDKMYWYQQDPGMELHLIHYSYGVNSTEKGDLSSESTVSRIRTEHFPLTLESARPSHTSQYLCASGQGFGTEAFFGQGTRLTVV.

The gene calls are TRBV25-1 and TRBJ1-1; D is unclear. The CDR3 contains 13 residues. The V and J ends lost 3 bases and 1 base respectively, with 6 bases between them. CDR1 is MGHDK, CDR2 SYGVNS, per germline. The CDR3 sequence is CASSDRGNTEAFF. CDR3 bases: TGTGCCAGCAGTGACCGGGGGAACACTGAAGCTTTCTTT.

This clone came up once. The chain couples TRBV27 to TRBJ1-1; 7 positions match TRBD1. Germline V lookup: CDR1 MNHEY, CDR2 SMNVEV (reference sequence). This CDR3 is built from 15 residues. Germline trimming cut 1 base from V and 0 bases from J; bases unmatched to any gene: 2. CDR3 nucleotide sequence: TGTGCCAGCAGTTTATGGCAGGGGGTGAACACTGAAGCTTTCTTT. Translation gives CASSLWQGVNTEAFF.

The chain carries TRBV18 and TRBJ2-2; the D gene is possibly TRBD2 (6 bases). Germline loops: CDR1 KGHSH, CDR2 LQKENI. The V gene lost 3 bases and the J gene lost 5 bases, with 19 bases spanning the gap. CDR3 length equals 17 residues. Written as DNA, the CDR3 is TGTGCCAGCTCACCGTACGGGACCAGCGGGTTGACCGGGGAGCTGTTTTTT. Amino acid sequence: CASSPYGTSGLTGELFF.

The rearrangement uses TRBV29-1 and TRBJ2-7; 11 nucleotides align to TRBD1. The CDR3 runs 14 residues. J lost 2 bases, V lost 7 bases, and 7 bases had no gene match. In germline, CDR1 is SQVTM, CDR2 ANQGSEA. CDR3 nucleotides: TGCAGCGCAGGACAGGGGGCGCGGGCCTACGAGCAGTACTTC. It is translated as CSAGQGARAYEQYF.

Turning to this clone: In the same sample, other DNA sequences code for this CDR3. The chain joins TRBV19 to TRBJ2-1, with TRBD1 as a possible D gene (7 bases). Germline CDR1 and CDR2: LNHDA and SQIVND (reference sequence). Trimming took 3 bases from V and 2 from J, leaving 11 bases between them. This CDR3 has 15 residues. The chain's CDR3 is CASSIGGTAYNEQFF. The DNA of the CDR3 is TGTGCCAGTAGTATTGGGGGGACAGCCTACAATGAGCAGTTCTTC.

The chain recombines TRBV5-6 with TRBJ2-3; weak D call: TRBD2 (6 bases). Germline CDR1 and CDR2: SGHDT and YYEEEE. CDR3 length: 14 amino acids. Trimming stripped 4 bases from V and 5 bases from J, with 14 bases between. The CDR3 loop reads CASSPGGRLDTQYF. The CDR3 region has the DNA TGTGCCAGCAGCCCCGGGGGTCGTTTAGATACGCAGTATTTT.

The chain recombines TRBV15 with TRBJ2-1, with 8 bases fitting TRBD2. Germline lookup yields CDR1 LNHNV and CDR2 YYDKDF (reference sequence). This CDR3 has 14 amino acids. The ends lost 6 bases at V and 9 bases at J; junction bases unmatched: 10. Written as DNA, the CDR3 is TGTGCCACCAGTGGGCTAGCGGGCAGGAGTGAGCAGTTCTTC. This codes for CATSGLAGRSEQFF.

The chain combines TRBV27 with TRBJ2-5; weak D call: TRBD1 (6 bases). Trimming stripped 5 bases from V and 5 bases from J, with 21 bases between. CDR1 and CDR2 (germline): MNHEY, SMNVEV (reference sequence). This CDR3 is 16 amino acids long. For the CDR3, the DNA is TGTGCCAGCAGTCCGTGGGGGACACTCCCAGGGGAGACCCAGTACTTC. Protein: CASSPWGTLPGETQYF.

V usage is TRBV6-5 and J usage is TRBJ1-5; TRBD1 aligns across 8 bases. Germline V gene data show CDR1 as MNHEY and CDR2 as SVGAGI. The CDR3 contains 14 residues. The J segment lost 3 bases and the V segment lost 5 bases, leaving 3 bases of the junction unmatched. CDR3 region: CASSPGQDNQPQHF. In nucleotides, the CDR3 is TGTGCCAGCAGTCCGGGACAGGACAATCAGCCCCAGCATTTT.

The CDR3 region is CAWGAKRTEAFF. In DNA form, the CDR3 reads TGTGCCTGGGGGGCGAAGCGGACTGAAGCTTTCTTT. The chain joins TRBV30 to TRBJ1-1, with D possibly matching TRBD1 (5 bases). The CDR3 runs to 12 residues. Per the germline V gene, CDR1 is GTSNPN and CDR2 is SVGIG (reference sequence). V lost 5 bases and J 5 bases, leaving 12 bases between the germline ends.